A selection of T cell receptor beta chains follows, all from one sample in a study of CD8 T cells in ankylosing spondylitis. TCRdb re-derived calls from the 5' RACE reads in MiXCR, one entry per CDR3 protein. The repertoire includes hundreds of thousands of distinct CDR3 sequences, roughly 20% of them detected once, and around 12% sits in the top ten. Material for sequencing was blood, either unsorted or a sorted T cell fraction (not recorded which). The receptors here all came from a male donor with ankylosing spondylitis or in good health (not recorded which). Each CDR3 is given with its conserved first and last residue. The D gene is left open where the match is weak. Some rows mark clone size as missing; the rest say once, few, many or name a class of expanded clone.

- - TRBJ2-5 TRBV27 CASSWTEENQETQYF TGTGCCAGCAGTTGGACCGAGGAGAACCAAGAGACCCAGTACTTC
few TRBD1 TRBJ1-2 TRBV12-3/TRBV12-4 CASSTTDRGDGYTF TGTGCCAGCAGCACTACAGACAGGGGGGATGGCTACACCTTC
- - TRBJ2-7 TRBV2 CASSSRDKFYEQYF TGTGCCAGCAGTTCCCGAGACAAATTCTACGAGCAGTACTTC
- TRBD2 TRBJ2-5 TRBV9 CASSDGGGNQETQYF TGTGCCAGCAGCGACGGGGGGGGGAACCAAGAGACCCAGTACTTC
few TRBD2 TRBJ2-7 TRBV15 CATSRGGTSDEQYF TGTGCCACCAGCAGAGGGGGGACTAGCGACGAGCAGTACTTC
- - TRBJ2-2 TRBV24-1 CATSDLPAGRQPNTGELFF TGTGCCACCAGTGATTTGCCTGCTGGCAGACAGCCTAACACCGGGGAGCTGTTTTTT
few - TRBJ2-7 TRBV7-8 CASSLVGQGTYEQYF TGTGCCAGCAGCTTAGTAGGGCAGGGAACCTACGAGCAGTACTTC
- TRBD2 TRBJ2-1 TRBV9 CASSVASGGYNEQFF TGTGCCAGCAGCGTAGCTAGCGGGGGGTACAATGAGCAGTTCTTC
few - TRBJ2-2 TRBV18 CASSPPVAGANTGELFF TGTGCCAGCTCACCACCGGTAGCAGGGGCGAACACCGGGGAGCTGTTTTTT
few - TRBJ2-1 TRBV27 CASTDILTGYNEQFF TGTGCCAGCACAGACATCCTAACGGGATACAATGAGCAGTTCTTC
- TRBD1 TRBJ1-2 TRBV7-9 CASSSVLTGDGYTF TGTGCCAGCAGCTCTGTACTTACAGGGGATGGCTACACCTTC
- - TRBJ1-5 TRBV27 CASSLSDSSQPQHF TGTGCCAGCAGTTTATCAGACAGCAGTCAGCCCCAGCATTTT
few - TRBJ1-2 TRBV12-3/TRBV12-4 CASSPVYNGGYTF TGTGCCAGCAGCCCAGTCTATAACGGTGGCTACACCTTC
few - TRBJ2-2 TRBV29-1 CSVEDPYSGELFF TGCAGCGTTGAAGATCCCTACAGCGGGGAGCTGTTTTTT
few - TRBJ2-7 TRBV29-1 CSADTGSGPYEQYF TGCAGCGCAGACACCGGGTCCGGCCCCTACGAGCAGTACTTC
- TRBD2 TRBJ2-2 TRBV9 CASSAPLSGARMGGELFF TGTGCCAGCAGCGCCCCTCTAAGCGGGGCTCGAATGGGCGGGGAGCTGTTTTTT
- - TRBJ2-7 TRBV10-3 CAIRARDKGYEQYF TGTGCCATCAGGGCCCGGGACAAGGGCTACGAGCAGTACTTC
- TRBD1 TRBJ2-7 TRBV11-2 CASSSGQESYEQYF TGTGCCAGCAGCTCTGGACAGGAATCCTACGAGCAGTACTTC
few - TRBJ2-3 TRBV4-1 CASSQESRGWDTQYF TGCGCCAGCAGCCAAGAATCCAGGGGATGGGATACGCAGTATTTT
- - TRBJ1-6 TRBV30 CAWTEGVGNSPLHF TGTGCCTGGACCGAGGGGGTTGGGAATTCACCCCTCCACTTT
- - TRBJ2-2 TRBV20-1 CSARDSQTLVLTGELFF TGCAGTGCTAGAGATAGCCAGACCCTCGTCCTCACCGGGGAGCTGTTTTTT
- - TRBJ1-1 TRBV5-1 CASSLDISNTEAFF TGCGCCAGCAGCTTGGACATTTCGAACACTGAAGCTTTCTTT
few - TRBJ1-1 TRBV29-1 CSVFAGEAFF TGCAGCGTCTTCGCGGGCGAAGCTTTCTTT